Each of the 5 T cell receptor beta chains below was sequenced from the same sample in a study of long-term antiretroviral therapy in people with HIV. They ran version v3.0 of the immunoSEQ assay at survey level. Only in-frame clones appear in the TCRdb table, and some are missing; sequencing was by immunoSEQ multiplex PCR. The sample comprises some 20,000 clones, 65% to 85% of which are singletons, and approximately 11% rests with the top ten. The sequences come from unsorted PBMCs, collected 2.3 years after starting antiretroviral therapy. The receptors were gathered from a woman in her 40s with HIV.

The V and J genes are TRBV6-5 and TRBJ2-7; the D gene is possibly TRBD1 (6 bases). This CDR3 is built from 14 residues. V was shortened by 5 bases and J by 3 bases, with 14 bases between the two germline ends. Germline CDR1 MNHEY, CDR2 SVGAGI. CDR3 nucleotide sequence: TGTGCCAGCAGTCCCCGGGACACGGTCTACGAGCAGTACTTC. The encoded protein is CASSPRDTVYEQYF.

The chain has TRBV18 and TRBJ1-3; possibly TRBD1 for D (6 bases). This CDR3 has 14 residues. Germline V gives CDR1 KGHSH, CDR2 LQKENI. Trimming took off 4 bases at V and 0 bases at J, with 7 bases between the two ends. CDR3: CASSQDSSGNTIYF. The DNA for the CDR3 is TGTGCCAGCTCACAGGACAGCTCTGGAAACACCATATATTTT.

The chain joins TRBV27 to TRBJ1-1, with D perhaps TRBD1 (6 bases). Deletions cut 3 bases from V and 1 base from J, with 12 bases between. The CDR3 totals 15 residues. CDR1 MNHEY and CDR2 SMNVEV come from the germline V gene (reference sequence). The CDR3 DNA is TGTGCCAGCAGTTTCGACAGGTGGGGGAACACTGAAGCTTTCTTT. It yields the protein CASSFDRWGNTEAFF.

The V gene is TRBV19, the J gene TRBJ2-1; perhaps TRBD2 as D (5 bases). This CDR3 is 14 amino acids long. Trimming removed 7 bases from V and 6 bases from J, with 16 bases in between. The V gene's germline CDR1 is LNHDA and CDR2 SQIVND (reference sequence). The CDR3 nucleotides are TGTGCCAGTATGTCGGGAAGTTGGCGCAATGAGCAGTTCTTC. The encoded protein is CASMSGSWRNEQFF.

This clone occurred once. J is TRBJ2-7 and V is TRBV7-2; TRBD1 might be the D (6 bases). Trimming removed 3 bases at V and 3 bases at J, with 12 bases between. The CDR3 covers 14 residues. CDR1 is SGHTA, CDR2 FQGNSA, per germline. CDR3 region: CASSFGDTHYEQYF. The CDR3 nucleotides are TGTGCCAGCAGCTTTGGGGACACCCACTACGAGCAGTACTTC. Together with reference TRBV7-2 and TRBJ2-7, the CDR3 gives the full variable domain: GAGVSQSPSNKVTEKGKDVELRCDPISGHTALYWYRQSLGQGLEFLIYFQGNSAPDKSGLPSDRFSAERTGGSVSTLTIQRTQQEDSAVYLCASSFGDTHYEQYFGPGTRLTVT.